These 27 T cell receptor beta chains were sequenced from one sample in a study of blood T cell repertoires in COVID-19 (dated by TCRdb to about 2020). Preparation of the library involved the immunoSEQ multiplex PCR assay. TCRdb limited this immuneACCESS table to in-frame rearrangements with V and J called. A share of clones is missing; checked studies link under half to unresolved V genes, and the rest is unexplained. Counted in this sample were 350,000 to 500,000 clones; about 88% of them appeared once. 1.4% to 1.5% of the sample belongs to the ten largest clones. Sequenced: PBMCs or T cells enriched from blood (not recorded which). Source of these receptors: a woman between 18 and 29 years old who had been exposed to COVID-19.

The chain recombines TRBV6-1 with TRBJ2-7; 9 bases are shared with TRBD2. CDR1 and CDR2 (germline): MNHNS, SASEGT. The CDR3 extends over 17 amino acids. The V gene end was trimmed by 0 bases and the J gene end by 0 bases; junction bases not matched to a gene: 6. The CDR3 coding sequence is TGTGCCAGCAGTGAAGCATTAGCGGGAGAAACCTCCTACGAGCAGTACTTC. It codes for CASSEALAGETSYEQYF.

The rearrangement uses TRBV28 and TRBJ2-5; possibly TRBD1 for D (7 bases). CDR1 is MDHEN and CDR2 is SYDVKM in the germline V gene. With 6 bases removed from V and 1 base from J, the gap between germline ends came to 15 bases. CDR3 size: 15 residues. CDR3 residues: CASSPGGLVQETQYF. CDR3 sequence (DNA): TGTGCCAGCAGCCCAGGGGGGTTAGTCCAAGAGACCCAGTACTTC.

The V call is TRBV4-1, the J call TRBJ1-3, with a weak D call TRBD1 (5 bases). V shed 0 bases and J shed 4 bases, with 13 bases lying between them. From germline, CDR1 is MGHRA and CDR2 YSYEKL. The CDR3 is 16 amino acids. The CDR3 DNA is TGCGCCAGCAGCCAAGATCCCCAGGGATTCGGAAACACCATATATTTT. Translating it yields CASSQDPQGFGNTIYF.

The chain couples TRBV28 to TRBJ2-1; 9 bases match TRBD2. The V gene's germline CDR1 is MDHEN and CDR2 SYDVKM. The CDR3 is made up of 14 amino acids. J was trimmed by 7 bases and V by 7 bases; bases with no gene match: 8. The CDR3 sequence: CASKGTSRVNEQFF. CDR3 nucleotide sequence: TGTGCCAGCAAAGGGACTAGCCGTGTTAATGAGCAGTTCTTC.

This rearrangement joins TRBV6-5 to TRBJ1-1; no clear D. The CDR3 length is 13 residues. Trimming left V 2 bases short and J 12 bases short, with 16 bases between. CDR1 MNHEY and CDR2 SVGAGI come from the germline V gene. CDR3 residues: CASSYGSRAGTFF. The CDR3 DNA reads as TGTGCCAGCAGTTACGGATCCCGGGCGGGAACTTTCTTT.

The gene calls are TRBV9 and TRBJ2-7; the match to TRBD1 covers 7 bases. In germline, CDR1 is SGDLS, CDR2 YYNGEE. CDR3 size: 15 residues. The ends lost 1 base at V and 3 bases at J; junction bases unmatched: 7. CDR3 nucleotides: TGTGCCAGCAGCGTACGGACAGGACCCAACTACGAGCAGTACTTC. This translates into CASSVRTGPNYEQYF.

V usage is TRBV29-1 and J usage is TRBJ2-2; 7 bases line up with TRBD1. CDR3 size: 15 residues. V was clipped by 2 bases and J by 4 bases; unmatched bases: 7. CDR1 SQVTM and CDR2 ANQGSEA come from the germline V gene. The CDR3 bases are TGCAGCGTTGAAAGACAGGGACCGACCACCGGGGAGCTGTTTTTT. Encoded protein: CSVERQGPTTGELFF.

The rearrangement joins TRBV5-5 to TRBJ2-3; a possible D gene is TRBD2 (7 bases). The ends were cut back, 1 base at V and 5 bases at J, with 17 bases in the middle. The germline V gene encodes CDR1 SGHKS and CDR2 YYEKEE (reference sequence). The CDR3 length is 16 residues. The CDR3 bases are TGTGCCAGCAGCTTGTTCCCCACGGGGGGCGAAGATACGCAGTATTTT. This sequence encodes CASSLFPTGGEDTQYF. The full variable domain, with the rest looked up from reference TRBV5-5 and TRBJ2-3, is DAGVTQSPTHLIKTRGQQVTLRCSPISGHKSVSWYQQVLGQGPQFIFQYYEKEERGRGNFPDRFSARQFPNYSSELNVNALLLGDSALYLCASSLFPTGGEDTQYFGPGTRLTVL.

CDR3: CASERQPPSSGANVLTF. The DNA of the CDR3 is TGTGCCAGCGAGCGCCAGCCACCGAGTTCTGGGGCCAACGTCCTGACTTTC. The genes are TRBV2 and TRBJ2-6; D is undetermined. CDR1 is SNHLY and CDR2 is FYNNEI in the germline V gene. Between the trimmed V and J ends, which lost 8 bases and 1 base, there was a span of 18 bases. This CDR3 comprises 17 residues.

V gene TRBV6-1 combines with J gene TRBJ2-5; 8 bases fit TRBD1. Germline lookup yields CDR1 MNHNS and CDR2 SASEGT. This CDR3 comprises 16 residues. With V trimmed by 2 bases and J by 1 base, 6 bases remained unmatched. The CDR3: CASSETTTGVQETQYF. The DNA of the CDR3 is TGTGCCAGCAGTGAAACTACGACAGGGGTCCAAGAGACCCAGTACTTC.

The chain combines TRBV7-8 with TRBJ1-1; D is unresolved. The ends were cut back, 3 bases at V and 1 base at J, with 9 bases in the middle. The CDR3 loop spans 14 amino acids. CDR1 is SGHVS and CDR2 is FQNEAQ in the germline V gene. CDR3 region: CASSFERRNTEAFF. The DNA for the CDR3 is TGTGCCAGCAGCTTCGAGAGAAGGAACACTGAAGCTTTCTTT. The full variable domain, in which reference TRBV7-8 and TRBJ1-1 provide the parts outside the CDR3, is GAGVSQSPRYKVAKRGQDVALRCDPISGHVSLFWYQQALGQGPEFLTYFQNEAQLDKSGLPSDRFFAERPEGSVSTLKIQRTQQEDSAVYLCASSFERRNTEAFFGQGTRLTVV.

The rearrangement uses TRBV5-1 and TRBJ1-2; D is unclear. V gave up 4 bases and J gave up 2 bases, with 12 bases separating them. CDR1 and CDR2 (germline): SGHRS, YFSETQ. The CDR3 sequence is 14 residues long. CDR3 region: CASSVLGANYGYTF. CDR3 in DNA: TGCGCCAGCAGCGTGCTTGGAGCGAACTATGGCTACACCTTC.

This sequence joins TRBV5-1 and TRBJ2-5; D gene uncertain. Germline CDR1 is SGHRS and CDR2 is YFSETQ. V was cut by 2 bases and J by 1 base, with 3 bases left in between. The CDR3 loop spans 12 amino acids. DNA of the CDR3: TGCGCCAGCAGCTTCGGCCAAGAGACCCAGTACTTC. Its translation is CASSFGQETQYF.

This clone was recorded once. The chain is built from TRBV28 and TRBJ2-1, with 14 bases aligning to TRBD2. Trimming at V came to 5 bases and at J to 8 bases, leaving 5 bases not matched to a gene. Germline V gives CDR1 MDHEN, CDR2 SYDVKM. The CDR3 runs to 15 residues. The CDR3 loop reads CASSRLAGGQDEQFF. For the CDR3, the DNA is TGTGCCAGCAGTCGACTAGCGGGAGGGCAGGATGAGCAGTTCTTC.

The chain joins TRBV27 to TRBJ2-5; unclear D gene. The CDR3 totals 9 residues. Germline CDR1 is MNHEY and CDR2 is SMNVEV (reference sequence). Trimming shortened V by 7 bases and J by 5 bases, and 2 bases separated the two germline ends. In nucleotides, the CDR3 is TGTGCCAGCACTGAGACCCAGTACTTC. As protein: CASTETQYF.

The V and J genes are TRBV2 and TRBJ2-7, with TRBD2 matching 11 bases. The CDR3 spans 15 residues. Trimming removed 10 bases from V and 2 bases from J; junction bases left unmatched: 10. Germline V lookup: CDR1 SNHLY, CDR2 FYNNEI. DNA of the CDR3: TGTGCCATCGCGGACGGGACTAGCGGCGCCTACGAGCAGTACTTC. Amino acids: CAIADGTSGAYEQYF.

V gene TRBV6-5 combines with J gene TRBJ1-6, with D perhaps matching TRBD1 (6 bases). CDR3 length equals 16 residues. Per the germline V gene, CDR1 is MNHEY and CDR2 is SVGAGI. Trimming removed 0 bases from V and 9 bases from J, with 15 bases in between. The chain's CDR3 is CASSYSTTGVGSPLHF. The CDR3 nucleotides are TGTGCCAGCAGTTACTCCACGACAGGCGTGGGTTCACCCCTCCACTTT.

The J gene is TRBJ2-7, the V gene TRBV18; 7 bases fit TRBD2. The J segment lost 0 bases and the V segment lost 1 base, leaving 6 bases of the junction unmatched. Germline values: CDR1 KGHSH, CDR2 LQKENI. This CDR3 contains 16 residues. The CDR3 region is CASSPQVGGSSYEQYF. In DNA, the CDR3 is TGTGCCAGCTCACCACAAGTTGGCGGGAGCTCCTACGAGCAGTACTTC.

This chain joins TRBV5-4 and TRBJ2-1; 8 bases align to TRBD2. The V segment lost 1 base and the J segment 5 bases; nucleotides outside the gene matches: 8. CDR3 length equals 16 residues. In germline, CDR1 is SGHNT, CDR2 YYREEE (reference sequence). For the CDR3, the DNA is TGTGCCAGCAGCTTGTTTCGGGGGGGCCTAGACAATGAGCAGTTCTTC. Protein: CASSLFRGGLDNEQFF.

The chain joins TRBV5-1 to TRBJ2-2; TRBD1 might be the D (5 bases). Per germline, CDR1 SGHRS and CDR2 YFSETQ. V lost 0 bases and J 6 bases, leaving 12 bases between the germline ends. The CDR3 has 15 residues. In DNA, the CDR3 is TGCGCCAGCAGCTTGGGTGACAGCCGTCCCGGGGAGCTGTTTTTT. Its protein product is CASSLGDSRPGELFF.

The chain's CDR3 is CATSRDRPVFMGEGQPQHF. The CDR3 coding sequence is TGTGCCACCAGCAGAGATCGGCCCGTCTTCATGGGTGAGGGACAGCCCCAGCATTTT. V usage is TRBV15 and J usage is TRBJ1-5; no definite D call. The germline V and J ends were trimmed by 0 bases and 7 bases, with 25 bases remaining between them. Germline loops: CDR1 LNHNV, CDR2 YYDKDF (reference sequence). This CDR3 contains 19 residues.

CDR3 residues: CASSEVRDTEAFF. The DNA for the CDR3 is TGTGCCAGCAGTGAAGTGAGGGACACTGAAGCTTTCTTT. This chain uses TRBV2 with TRBJ1-1, with D hard to call. Germline V gene sequence: CDR1 SNHLY, CDR2 FYNNEI. The CDR3 covers 13 residues. V lost 1 base and J lost 3, with 6 bases in between.

J is TRBJ1-4 and V is TRBV7-2; D is uncertain. This CDR3 has 15 amino acids. Germline-derived CDR1 and CDR2 are SGHTA and FQGNSA. The V gene lost 5 bases and the J gene lost 0 bases, with 10 bases spanning the gap. This CDR3 is CASSLRLTTNEKLFF. The CDR3 DNA sequence: TGTGCCAGCAGCCTCAGACTGACAACTAATGAAAAACTGTTTTTT.

The V and J genes are TRBV28 and TRBJ1-4; D unresolved. Germline loops: CDR1 MDHEN, CDR2 SYDVKM. V gave up 3 bases and J gave up 8 bases, with 13 bases separating them. The CDR3 totals 14 residues. CDR3 sequence reads: CASSFLTAGEKLFF. CDR3 DNA: TGTGCCAGCAGTTTTCTGACCGCGGGGGAAAAACTGTTTTTT. The full variable domain, with the rest looked up from reference TRBV28 and TRBJ1-4, is DVKVTQSSRYLVKRTGEKVFLECVQDMDHENMFWYRQDPGLGLRLIYFSYDVKMKEKGDIPEGYSVSREKKERFSLILESASTNQTSMYLCASSFLTAGEKLFFGSGTQLSVL.

The chain joins TRBV5-4 to TRBJ2-3, with 11 bases fitting TRBD2. V lost 0 bases to trimming and J lost 3 bases; unmatched junction nucleotides: 0. This CDR3 region has 15 residues. The germline V gene encodes CDR1 SGHNT and CDR2 YYREEE (reference sequence). This chain's CDR3 is CASSLASGGTDTQYF. Written as DNA, the CDR3 is TGTGCCAGCAGCTTGGCTAGCGGGGGGACAGATACGCAGTATTTT.

The chain employs TRBV5-8 and TRBJ2-7; 9 bases are a match to TRBD2. In germline, CDR1 is SGHTS, CDR2 YDEGEE. V dropped 1 base and J dropped 3; count of bases not matched to a gene: 5. The CDR3 runs 15 residues. CDR3 amino acids: CASSLILAGRYEQYF. In nucleotides, the CDR3 is TGTGCCAGCAGCTTGATCCTAGCGGGGCGCTACGAGCAGTACTTC.

As concerns this clone: This may arise from a read error, as a much more abundant clone is one base away. The rearrangement uses TRBV11-3 and TRBJ1-1; D not certain. CDR3 length equals 13 residues. Deletions cut 2 bases from V and 1 base from J, with 5 bases between. In germline, CDR1 is SGHNT, CDR2 YENEEA. CDR3 nucleotide sequence: TGTGCCAGCAGCTTATCAGGGAACACTGAAGCTTTCTTT. Translation gives CASSLSGNTEAFF.